This record looks at one T cell receptor beta chain sequence and its context. Trimming cost V 3 bases and J 0 bases; bases outside gene matches: 10. The CDR3 runs to 17 residues. Germline CDR1 is SGHRS and CDR2 is YFSETQ. The data were taken from a study of T cell changes during pregnancy in multiple sclerosis. The protocol was immunoSEQ multiplex PCR, while the TCRdb copy is restricted to in-frame clones and leaves out a portion. The table lists around 80,000 clones, approximately 90% of them singletons. The clonotype originates from a female donor with multiple sclerosis, enrolled in a pregnancy study. Sequenced material: peripheral blood, taken before pregnancy. This sequence joins TRBV5-1 and TRBJ1-1, with 8 bases identical to TRBD1. CDR3 region: CASSSQGALILNTEAFF. The CDR3 nucleotides are TGCGCCAGCAGCTCCCAGGGGGCCCTCATCTTGAACACTGAAGCTTTCTTT.